This T cell receptor beta chain is from a study of cytomegalovirus exposure and HLA in healthy donors. Study summary: In a later analysis, the roughly 120 validation repertoires were reported to have used the same platform as the approximately 700 first-cohort repertoires. Study results and caveats: Both high specificity and high sensitivity reportedly marked the classifier's diagnosis of cytomegalovirus status. Confirmation in vitro established that three CMV-associated chains were specific for CMV antigens. The investigators catalogued some 160 TCR beta chains as cytomegalovirus-associated.

Clones were sequenced by immunoSEQ multiplex PCR, and TCRdb holds only the in-frame ones, with some missing. The sample yields 55,000 to 65,000 clones, 90% to 95% seen once. For this clone: The antigen remains undetermined.

Per the germline V gene, CDR1 is SGHRS and CDR2 is YFSETQ. Trimming removed 0 bases from V and 0 bases from J, with 13 bases in between. CDR3 length: 17 amino acids. The sample taken for sequencing was PBMCs. This TCR came from a man between 18 and 35 years old in good health and CMV-seronegative. This chain joins TRBV5-1 and TRBJ2-1, with D possibly being TRBD2 (5 bases). CDR3 amino acids: CASSLGLREGSYNEQFF. Written as DNA, the CDR3 is TGCGCCAGCAGCTTGGGACTCCGAGAGGGCTCCTACAATGAGCAGTTCTTC. Full variable domain (missing parts from reference TRBV5-1 and TRBJ2-1): KAGVTQTPRYLIKTRGQQVTLSCSPISGHRSVSWYQQTPGQGLQFLFEYFSETQRNKGNFPGRFSGRQFSNSRSEMNVSTLELGDSALYLCASSLGLREGSYNEQFFGPGTRLTVL.